This T cell receptor (beta chain) was retrieved from a study of T cell responses to AZD1222 COVID-19 vaccine. TCRdb's copy holds only in-frame clones and misses some; the assay was immunoSEQ multiplex PCR. The sample holds about 260,000 clones, approximately 95% seen once. The sequences come from peripheral blood, collected on day 0 of AZD1222 vaccination. This clonotype was obtained from an adult in good health.

CDR3: CASSTRRSGSNEQFF. The CDR3 nucleotides read TGTGCCAGTTCGACGAGGAGGAGCGGGAGCAATGAGCAGTTCTTC. The genes are TRBV6-6 and TRBJ2-1, with 8 bases matching TRBD2. This CDR3 contains 15 residues. Germline values: CDR1 MNHNY, CDR2 SVGAGI (reference sequence). J was trimmed by 6 bases and V by 9 bases; bases with no gene match: 13.